This entry describes one T cell receptor beta chain. Under the authors' procedure: Amplified reference gene primers provided the basis for estimating nucleated cell counts. TCRdb's table, derived via immunoSEQ multiplex PCR, lists solely in-frame clones and lacks some. Clone size and the V and J calls come from that table; the DNA yielded D and trimming. The data contain some 100,000 clones, 91% of them singletons. Trimming took off 0 bases at V and 9 bases at J, with 15 bases between the two ends. CDR1 is MNHNS, CDR2 SASEGT, per germline. The CDR3 extends over 16 amino acids. The entry originates in a study of blood T cell repertoires in COVID-19. About the research overall: Donors in the United States, Italy and Spain gave samples during acute or convalescent COVID-19. The cDNA or gDNA used as material had been derived from T cells, B-cell-depleted T cells, or PBMCs.

This TCR was sampled from a human donor with active COVID-19. The donor label of this sample is uncertain. Sequenced sample: peripheral blood. The V and J genes are TRBV6-1 and TRBJ1-6, with a weak D call TRBD1 (5 bases). The CDR3 here is CASSEAGQLLGSPLHF. The DNA for the CDR3 is TGTGCCAGCAGTGAAGCGGGGCAACTATTGGGTTCACCCCTCCACTTT.